The 19 T cell receptor beta chains given below trace back to one sample, sequenced in a study of blood T cell repertoires in COVID-19. Generated by immunoSEQ multiplex PCR, the TCRdb table keeps only in-frame clones and is missing some. The repertoire holds around 270,000 clones, with 70% to 90% as singletons. Sample: PBMCs or T cells enriched from blood (not recorded which). The receptors here all came from a woman in her twenties or thirties who had recovered from COVID-19.

The J gene is TRBJ1-5, the V gene TRBV19; 7 bases are shared with TRBD1. This CDR3 is 15 amino acids long. Germline loops: CDR1 LNHDA, CDR2 SQIVND (reference sequence). Germline trimming cut 2 bases from V and 3 bases from J; bases unmatched to any gene: 4. The CDR3 loop reads CASSIKGGTNQPQHF. In DNA, the CDR3 is TGTGCCAGTAGTATAAAAGGGGGCACCAATCAGCCCCAGCATTTT.

The V call is TRBV6-5, the J call TRBJ1-1; the D is unclear. Germline CDR1 is MNHEY and CDR2 is SVGAGI. V shed 0 bases and J shed 1 base, with 9 bases lying between them. This CDR3 is 15 amino acids long. As DNA, the CDR3 is TGTGCCAGCAGTTACTCGGGCCAGAAGAACACTGAAGCTTTCTTT. Translation: CASSYSGQKNTEAFF.

V gene TRBV4-1 combines with J gene TRBJ2-3, with 7 bases lining up with TRBD1. The CDR3 consists of 15 residues. V trimming: 5 bases; J trimming: 2 bases; junction bases outside the gene matches: 7. The germline V gene encodes CDR1 MGHRA and CDR2 YSYEKL. As DNA, the CDR3 is TGCGCCAGCAGCTTCCGACAGGGCCCCACAGATACGCAGTATTTT. Translated, it gives CASSFRQGPTDTQYF.

CDR3 in amino acids: CASSLAPYAAEYEQYF. The CDR3 DNA follows: TGCGCCAGCAGCTTGGCACCTTACGCGGCAGAGTACGAGCAGTACTTC. This chain connects TRBV5-1 to TRBJ2-7; D call uncertain. The CDR3 covers 16 residues. Trimming took 0 bases from V and 4 from J, leaving 17 bases between them. Per the germline V gene, CDR1 is SGHRS and CDR2 is YFSETQ.

The rearrangement links TRBV3-1 (or the pseudogene TRBV3-2) to TRBJ1-2, with D hard to call. This CDR3 has 13 residues. The germline V gene has CDR1 LGHDT and CDR2 YNNKEL (reference sequence). The germline V and J ends were trimmed by 1 base and 0 bases, with 3 bases remaining between them. CDR3 residues: CASSQATNYGYTF. The CDR3 DNA is TGTGCCAGCAGCCAAGCAACTAACTATGGCTACACCTTC.

The rearrangement links TRBV19 to TRBJ2-2, with TRBD2 matching 8 bases. The J segment lost 6 bases and the V segment lost 0 bases, leaving 9 bases of the junction unmatched. The CDR3 is 17 amino acids. The germline CDR1 and CDR2 sequences are LNHDA and SQIVND (reference sequence). The CDR3 spells CASSIDLAGNRPGELFF. In DNA, the CDR3 is TGTGCCAGTAGTATAGATCTAGCGGGCAACCGGCCCGGGGAGCTGTTTTTT.

V usage is TRBV7-6 and J usage is TRBJ2-3; TRBD1 aligns across 9 bases. The CDR3 runs to 17 residues. Trimming at V came to 2 bases and at J to 2 bases, leaving 8 bases not matched to a gene. Looked up from germline, CDR1 is SGHVS and CDR2 is FNYEAQ. CDR3 region: CASSLSAGTGYTDTQYF. Here the CDR3 DNA reads TGTGCCAGCAGCTTATCGGCCGGGACAGGGTACACAGATACGCAGTATTTT.

This chain connects TRBV3-1 (or the pseudogene TRBV3-2) to TRBJ1-6, with D possibly being TRBD1 (6 bases). The germline V gene has CDR1 LGHDT and CDR2 YNNKEL (reference sequence). The CDR3 sequence is 15 residues long. V lost 0 bases, J lost 6 bases, and 9 bases lay in between. CDR3 in amino acids: CASSQEGQLNSPLHF. In nucleotides, the CDR3 is TGTGCCAGCAGCCAAGAGGGACAACTTAATTCACCCCTCCACTTT.

V gene TRBV9 combines with J gene TRBJ1-1, with D possibly being TRBD1 (6 bases). Germline V gives CDR1 SGDLS, CDR2 YYNGEE. V lost 3 bases and J 8 bases, leaving 20 bases between the germline ends. The CDR3 sequence is 15 residues long. The CDR3 coding sequence is TGTGCCAGCAGCGCTCAGGGGACACCCACATTCGAAGCTTTCTTT. Protein: CASSAQGTPTFEAFF.

The rearrangement uses TRBV5-6 and TRBJ1-1; D not resolved. CDR1 SGHDT and CDR2 YYEEEE come from the germline V gene. Trimming pared 3 bases from V and 1 base from J, leaving 10 bases between. CDR3 length equals 14 residues. The CDR3 sequence: CASSSPPGNTEAFF. The CDR3 nucleotides read TGTGCCAGCAGCTCTCCCCCGGGGAACACTGAAGCTTTCTTT.

The genes are TRBV9 and TRBJ2-3, with 8 bases fitting TRBD1. This CDR3 comprises 17 residues. Germline CDR1 reads SGDLS; CDR2 reads YYNGEE. V lost 1 base to trimming and J lost 4 bases; unmatched junction nucleotides: 11. The CDR3 bases are TGTGCCAGCAGCGTAACCCCTCGGGCAGGGGGCGCAGATACGCAGTATTTT. Translating gives CASSVTPRAGGADTQYF. The whole variable domain, remainder taken from reference TRBV9 and TRBJ2-3, is DSGVTQTPKHLITATGQRVTLRCSPRSGDLSVYWYQQSLDQGLQFLIQYYNGEERAKGNILERFSAQQFPDLHSELNLSSLELGDSALYFCASSVTPRAGGADTQYFGPGTRLTVL.

The rearrangement joins TRBV13 to TRBJ2-3; D not certain. CDR1 and CDR2 from the germline V gene are PRHDT and FYEKMQ (reference sequence). The CDR3 consists of 13 residues. V lost 2 bases, J lost 6 bases, and 9 bases lay in between. The CDR3 loop reads CASSLRAPDTQYF. The CDR3 DNA follows: TGTGCCAGCAGCTTACGAGCACCCGATACGCAGTATTTT.

The rearrangement uses TRBV5-4 and TRBJ2-7; the match to TRBD2 covers 11 bases. Trimming removed 0 bases from V and 2 bases from J; junction bases left unmatched: 1. CDR3 size: 15 residues. In germline, CDR1 is SGHNT, CDR2 YYREEE (reference sequence). CDR3 DNA sequence: TGTGCCAGCAGCTTGGGACTAGCGGGGACCTACGAGCAGTACTTC. This codes for CASSLGLAGTYEQYF.

The V gene is TRBV9, the J gene TRBJ2-2; 10 bases match TRBD2. The CDR3 is 16 residues long. Per the germline V gene, CDR1 is SGDLS and CDR2 is YYNGEE. Trimming cost V 0 bases and J 6 bases; bases outside gene matches: 5. CDR3 residues: CASSVAASGSAGELFF. CDR3 nucleotide sequence: TGTGCCAGCAGCGTAGCGGCTAGCGGGAGTGCCGGGGAGCTGTTTTTT.

The chain employs TRBV7-2 and TRBJ1-1, with TRBD1 identical over 7 bases. This CDR3 has 15 residues. Trimming cost V 4 bases and J 0 bases; bases outside gene matches: 5. CDR1 is SGHTA, CDR2 FQGNSA, per germline. This CDR3 is CASSSPTGLNTEAFF. Here the CDR3 DNA reads TGTGCCAGCAGCTCCCCGACAGGGCTGAACACTGAAGCTTTCTTT. The variable domain in full, with the rest retrieved from reference TRBV7-2 and TRBJ1-1, is GAGVSQSPSNKVTEKGKDVELRCDPISGHTALYWYRQSLGQGLEFLIYFQGNSAPDKSGLPSDRFSAERTGGSVSTLTIQRTQQEDSAVYLCASSSPTGLNTEAFFGQGTRLTVV.

This clone was seen only once. J is TRBJ2-1 and V is TRBV5-1, with 10 nucleotides matching TRBD2. V was pared by 1 base and J by 6 bases, with 4 bases of the junction left unmatched. The length of the CDR3 is 15 residues. Germline loops: CDR1 SGHRS, CDR2 YFSETQ. The CDR3 sequence: CASSLTPSGSNEQFF. The CDR3 region has the DNA TGCGCCAGCAGCTTGACCCCTAGCGGGAGCAATGAGCAGTTCTTC.

This chain joins TRBV28 and TRBJ2-4; 8 bases map to TRBD2. The germline gives CDR1 MDHEN, CDR2 SYDVKM. This CDR3 has 19 amino acids. The junction had 14 bases not matched to a gene; V was cut back by 4 bases and J by 0 bases. CDR3 sequence: CASSSPNLLAELAKNIQYF. For the CDR3, the DNA is TGTGCCAGCAGTTCGCCCAACCTACTAGCGGAACTAGCCAAAAACATTCAGTACTTC.

The chain employs TRBV5-1 and TRBJ2-1; D possibly corresponds to TRBD2 (6 bases). V was shortened by 0 bases and J by 5 bases, with 15 bases between the two germline ends. The CDR3 length is 16 residues. Germline V gene lookup returns CDR1 SGHRS and CDR2 YFSETQ. Here the CDR3 DNA reads TGCGCCAGCAGCTTGGTGGGAGCGGGCCCTAACAATGAGCAGTTCTTC. Protein product: CASSLVGAGPNNEQFF.

This clone appeared a single time. The chain couples TRBV15 to TRBJ1-6; D not resolved. The length of the CDR3 is 17 residues. Trimming stripped 0 bases from V and 7 bases from J, with 16 bases between. Per the germline V gene, CDR1 is LNHNV and CDR2 is YYDKDF (reference sequence). The CDR3 DNA is TGTGCCACCAGCAGAGATCGTAGCGGGGAAGGGAATTCACCCCTCCACTTT. Protein product: CATSRDRSGEGNSPLHF.